The following is a T cell receptor beta chain sequence with its context. Its antigen is currently unknown. This CDR3 has 13 residues. Germline V lookup: CDR1 SGHNT, CDR2 YENEEA. V gave up 5 bases and J gave up 8 bases; unmatched junction bases: 8. Sequencing was performed with immunoSEQ multiplex PCR; in TCRdb, only in-frame clones are kept and a portion is missing. The sample carries just under 75,000 clones, about three quarters recorded once. This record comes from a study of T cell responses to AZD1222 COVID-19 vaccine. Overall study findings and caveats: Baseline serostatus was positive in only a handful of AZD1222 recipients. Spike as a whole was targeted by vaccine-associated CD4 TCRs, dominant at 160-218 and 743-854. It was only after the peak T cell response that any repertoires were sampled. Donors, mostly white British, included more females; clonal diversity was possibly underestimated.

Specimen: peripheral blood, collected 28 days after the second AZD1222 dose. The chain joins TRBV11-3 to TRBJ1-2, with TRBD1 matching 7 bases. The clonotype was recovered from an adult who received the AZD1222 COVID-19 vaccine. The CDR3, as DNA: TGTGCCAGCAGCCGCGGACAGGACGAAGGCTACACCTTC. Translation gives CASSRGQDEGYTF.